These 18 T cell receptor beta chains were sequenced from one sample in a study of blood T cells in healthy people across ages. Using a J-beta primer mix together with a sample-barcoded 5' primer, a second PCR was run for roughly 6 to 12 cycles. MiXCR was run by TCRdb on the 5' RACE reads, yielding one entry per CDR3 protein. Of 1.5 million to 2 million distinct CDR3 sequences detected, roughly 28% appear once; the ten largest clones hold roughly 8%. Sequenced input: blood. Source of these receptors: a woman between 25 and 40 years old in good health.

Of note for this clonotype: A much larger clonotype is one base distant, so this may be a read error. CDR3: CSVAAGLTEQYF. DNA of the CDR3: TGCAGCGTTGCGGCAGGGCTCACCGAGCAGTACTTC. The J gene is TRBJ2-5, the V gene TRBV29-1, with D possibly matching TRBD1 (5 bases). The J call is doubtful: the DNA matches TRBJ2-7 better. The germline V gene has CDR1 SQVTM and CDR2 ANQGSEA. This CDR3 has 12 residues.

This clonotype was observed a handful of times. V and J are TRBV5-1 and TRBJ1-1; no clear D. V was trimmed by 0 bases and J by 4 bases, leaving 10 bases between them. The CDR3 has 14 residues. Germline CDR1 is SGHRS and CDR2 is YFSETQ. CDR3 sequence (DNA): TGCGCCAGCAGCTTGGAATCAGGACGCACTGAAGCTTTCTTT. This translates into CASSLESGRTEAFF.

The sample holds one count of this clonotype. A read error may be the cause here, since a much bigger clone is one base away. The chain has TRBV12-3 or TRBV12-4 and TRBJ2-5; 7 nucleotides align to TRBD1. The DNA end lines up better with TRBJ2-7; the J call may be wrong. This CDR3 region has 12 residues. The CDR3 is CASSTGVDEQYF. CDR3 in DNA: TGTGCCAGCAGCACAGGGGTGGACGAGCAGTACTTC.

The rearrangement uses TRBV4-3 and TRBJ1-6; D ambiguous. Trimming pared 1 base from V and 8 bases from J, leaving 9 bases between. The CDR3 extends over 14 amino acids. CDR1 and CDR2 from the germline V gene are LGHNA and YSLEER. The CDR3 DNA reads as TGCGCCAGCAGCCAAGGGTCGGCGGATTCACCCCTCCACTTT. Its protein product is CASSQGSADSPLHF.

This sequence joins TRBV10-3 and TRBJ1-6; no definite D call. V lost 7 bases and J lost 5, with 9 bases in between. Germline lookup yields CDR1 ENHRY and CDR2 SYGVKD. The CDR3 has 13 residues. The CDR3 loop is CAINTGNNSPLHF. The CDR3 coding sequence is TGTGCCATCAACACCGGGAATAATTCACCCCTCCACTTT.

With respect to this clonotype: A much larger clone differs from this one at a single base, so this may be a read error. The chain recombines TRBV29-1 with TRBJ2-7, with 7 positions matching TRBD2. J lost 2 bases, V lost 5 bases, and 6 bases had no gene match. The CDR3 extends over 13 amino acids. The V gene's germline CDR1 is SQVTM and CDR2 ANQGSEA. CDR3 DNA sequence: TGCAGCGTTACTCCGGGACTACCCTACGAGCAGTACGTC. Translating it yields CSVTPGLPYEQYV.

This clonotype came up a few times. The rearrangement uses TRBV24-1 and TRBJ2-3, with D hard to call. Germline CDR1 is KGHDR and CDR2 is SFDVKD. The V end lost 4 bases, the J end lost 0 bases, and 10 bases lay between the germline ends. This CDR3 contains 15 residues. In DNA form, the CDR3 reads TGTGCCACCAGTGACACCCTCTCGAGCACAGATACGCAGTATTTT. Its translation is CATSDTLSSTDTQYF.

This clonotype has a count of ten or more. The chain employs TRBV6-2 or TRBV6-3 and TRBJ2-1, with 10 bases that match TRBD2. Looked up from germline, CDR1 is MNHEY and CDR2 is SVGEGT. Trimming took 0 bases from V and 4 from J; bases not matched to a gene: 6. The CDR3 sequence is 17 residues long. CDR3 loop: CASSYSGQRGGYNEQFF. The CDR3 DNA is TGTGCCAGCAGTTACTCAGGACAGCGGGGGGGATACAATGAGCAGTTCTTC.

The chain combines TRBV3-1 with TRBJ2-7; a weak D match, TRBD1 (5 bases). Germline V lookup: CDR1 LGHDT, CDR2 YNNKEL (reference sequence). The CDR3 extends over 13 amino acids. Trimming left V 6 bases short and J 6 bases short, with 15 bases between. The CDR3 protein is CASRVTAGFEQYF. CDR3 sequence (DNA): TGTGCCAGCAGAGTCACAGCAGGGTTCGAGCAGTACTTC.

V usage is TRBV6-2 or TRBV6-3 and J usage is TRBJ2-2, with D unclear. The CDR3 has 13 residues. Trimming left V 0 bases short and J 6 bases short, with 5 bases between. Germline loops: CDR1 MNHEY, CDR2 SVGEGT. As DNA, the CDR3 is TGTGCCAGCAGTTACTCGAGGCCCGGGGAGCTGTTTTTT. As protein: CASSYSRPGELFF.

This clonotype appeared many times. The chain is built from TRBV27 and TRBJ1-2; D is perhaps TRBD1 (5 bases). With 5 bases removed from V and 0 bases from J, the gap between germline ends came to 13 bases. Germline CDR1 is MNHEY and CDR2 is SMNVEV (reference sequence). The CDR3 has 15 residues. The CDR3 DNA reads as TGTGCCAGCAGTCGCGACAGCCCTCCTAACTATGGCTACACCTTC. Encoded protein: CASSRDSPPNYGYTF.

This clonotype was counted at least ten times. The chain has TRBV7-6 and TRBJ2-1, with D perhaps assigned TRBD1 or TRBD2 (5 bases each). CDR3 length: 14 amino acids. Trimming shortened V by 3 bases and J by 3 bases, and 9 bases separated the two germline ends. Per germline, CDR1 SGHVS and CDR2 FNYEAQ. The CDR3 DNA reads TGTGCCAGCAGCTTGGGGGAAAACTACAATGAGCAGTTCTTC. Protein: CASSLGENYNEQFF.

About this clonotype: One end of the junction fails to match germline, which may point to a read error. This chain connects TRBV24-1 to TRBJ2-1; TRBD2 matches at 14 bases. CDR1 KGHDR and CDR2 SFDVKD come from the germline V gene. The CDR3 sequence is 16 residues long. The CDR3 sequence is CATGEPTSGGANEQFF. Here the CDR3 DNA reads TGTGCCACCGGTGAGCCGACTAGCGGGGGGGCTAATGAGCAGTTCTTC.

CDR3 nucleotide sequence: TGCAGCTGCGGGGGACTTGCTGGGCGCGGGGAGCTGTTTTTT. Encoded protein: CSCGGLAGRGELFF. The J gene is TRBJ2-2, the V gene TRBV29-1, with 7 bases fitting TRBD2. CDR1 is SQVTM and CDR2 is ANQGSEA in the germline V gene. J gave up 7 bases and V 8 bases, and 13 bases lay outside the gene matches. CDR3 size: 14 residues.

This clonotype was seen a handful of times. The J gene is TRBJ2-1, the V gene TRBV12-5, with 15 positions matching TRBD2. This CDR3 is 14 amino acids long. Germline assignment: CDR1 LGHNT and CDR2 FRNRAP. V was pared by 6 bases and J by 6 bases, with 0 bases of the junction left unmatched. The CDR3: CASGGLAGGNEQFF. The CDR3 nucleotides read TGTGCTAGTGGGGGACTAGCGGGAGGCAATGAGCAGTTCTTC.

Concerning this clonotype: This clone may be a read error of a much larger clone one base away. DNA for the CDR3: TGTGCCAGCAGTGAAGTAGGGGGTGGGTACAATAAGCAGTTCTTC. Its translation: CASSEVGGGYNKQFF. The chain has TRBV6-1 and TRBJ2-1, with D maybe TRBD1 (6 bases). CDR3 length: 15 residues. The germline V gene encodes CDR1 MNHNS and CDR2 SASEGT.

The CDR3 DNA reads as TGCGCCAGCAGCTTGATTACGAACACCGGGGAGCTGTTTTTT. Translated, it gives CASSLITNTGELFF. The V call is TRBV5-1, the J call TRBJ2-2; D remains unclear. The CDR3 is made up of 14 amino acids. Trimming shortened V by 1 base and J by 0 bases, and 4 bases separated the two germline ends. Per the germline V gene, CDR1 is SGHRS and CDR2 is YFSETQ. The variable domain in full, with the rest retrieved from reference TRBV5-1 and TRBJ2-2, is KAGVTQTPRYLIKTRGQQVTLSCSPISGHRSVSWYQQTPGQGLQFLFEYFSETQRNKGNFPGRFSGRQFSNSRSEMNVSTLELGDSALYLCASSLITNTGELFFGEGSRLTVL.

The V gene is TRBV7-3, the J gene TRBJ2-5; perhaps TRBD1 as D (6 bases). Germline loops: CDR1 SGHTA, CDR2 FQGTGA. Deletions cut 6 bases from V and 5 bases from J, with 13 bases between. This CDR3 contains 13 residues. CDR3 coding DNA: TGTGCCAGCAGTCAGGGGCATACGGAGACCCAGTACTTC. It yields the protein CASSQGHTETQYF.